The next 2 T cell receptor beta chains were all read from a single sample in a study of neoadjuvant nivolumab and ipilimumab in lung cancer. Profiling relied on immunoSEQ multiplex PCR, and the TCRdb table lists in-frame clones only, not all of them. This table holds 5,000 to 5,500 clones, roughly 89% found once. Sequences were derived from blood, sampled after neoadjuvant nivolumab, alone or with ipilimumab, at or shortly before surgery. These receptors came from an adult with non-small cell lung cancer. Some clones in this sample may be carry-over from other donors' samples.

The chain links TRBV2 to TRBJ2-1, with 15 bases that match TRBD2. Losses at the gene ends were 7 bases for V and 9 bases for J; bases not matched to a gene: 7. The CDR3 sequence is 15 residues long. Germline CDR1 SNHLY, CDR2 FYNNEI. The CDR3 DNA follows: TGTGCCAGCACCGGACTAGCGGGAGGGTCCAGTGAGCAGTTCTTC. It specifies CASTGLAGGSSEQFF.

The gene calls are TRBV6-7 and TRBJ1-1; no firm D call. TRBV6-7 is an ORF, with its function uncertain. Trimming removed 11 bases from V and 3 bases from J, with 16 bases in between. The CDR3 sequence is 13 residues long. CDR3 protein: CAGEKFGDTEAFF. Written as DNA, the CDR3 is TGTGCCGGTGAAAAGTTTGGAGACACTGAAGCTTTCTTT.